This TCR beta chain was sequenced during a study of regulatory T cells in long-lasting Graves disease. This clonotype was detected ten times or more. Assembly of TCR beta libraries relied on iRepertoire HTBI primers together with Arm-PCR of CDR3 regions. TCRdb ran MiXCR on the multiplex PCR reads and lists one entry per CDR3 protein. The data contain about 450,000 distinct CDR3 sequences, 12% to 15% of them singletons. Time point of the sample: newly diagnosed GD, antithyroid drugs for less than 3 months. Making the TCR library involved RNA that had been extracted from PBMCs. This CDR3 spans 15 amino acids. Trimming took 7 bases from V and 1 from J, leaving 17 bases between them. Per the germline V gene, CDR1 is SNHLY and CDR2 is FYNNEI. The same data also contributed to another study, on T cells in Graves' hyperthyroidism and ophthalmopathy.

This receptor was identified in a woman in her fifties or sixties with Graves disease. Source: peripheral blood mononuclear cells (PBMCs), taken at new diagnosis, from a patient treated with antithyroid drugs. The rearrangement links TRBV2 to TRBJ2-7; D is unclear. The CDR3 loop is CASTWTPNGSYEQYF. CDR3 DNA: TGTGCCAGCACCTGGACGCCGAATGGGTCCTACGAGCAGTACTTC.